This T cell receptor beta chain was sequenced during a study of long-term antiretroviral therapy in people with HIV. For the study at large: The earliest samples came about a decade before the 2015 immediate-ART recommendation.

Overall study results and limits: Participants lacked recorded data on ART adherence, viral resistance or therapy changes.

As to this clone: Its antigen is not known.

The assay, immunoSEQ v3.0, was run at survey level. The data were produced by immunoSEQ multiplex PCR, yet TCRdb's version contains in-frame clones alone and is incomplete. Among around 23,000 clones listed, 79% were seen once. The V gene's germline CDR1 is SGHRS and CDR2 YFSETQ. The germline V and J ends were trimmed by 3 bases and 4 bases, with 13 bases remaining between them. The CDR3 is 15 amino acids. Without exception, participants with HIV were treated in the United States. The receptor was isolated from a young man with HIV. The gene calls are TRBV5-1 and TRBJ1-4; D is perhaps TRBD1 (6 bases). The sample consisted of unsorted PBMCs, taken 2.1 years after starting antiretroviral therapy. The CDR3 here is CASSSGGDNNEKLFF. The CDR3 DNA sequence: TGCGCCAGCAGCTCAGGAGGGGACAATAATGAAAAACTGTTTTTT.